A single sample gave rise to the 17 T cell receptor beta chains below, sequenced in a study of PD-1 blockade in classical Hodgkin lymphoma. The method was immunoSEQ multiplex PCR; TCRdb's version includes in-frame clones alone and lacks a portion of them. This sample has about 47,000 clones, with approximately 90% found just once. The time point is: newly diagnosed, previously untreated cHL patient sample. Sequencing was done on a sample of peripheral blood mononuclear cells (PBMCs). The receptors originated from a human donor with classical Hodgkin lymphoma.

This clone was recorded once. This chain connects TRBV4-1 to TRBJ1-5; 7 positions agree with TRBD1. With V trimmed by 9 bases and J by 0 bases, 8 bases remained unmatched. Germline V gives CDR1 MGHRA, CDR2 YSYEKL. The CDR3 is 15 amino acids. The CDR3 nucleotides are TGCGCCAGTTCCGGGACAGCGAATAGCAATCAGCCCCAGCATTTT. The encoded protein is CASSGTANSNQPQHF.

This chain links TRBV6-5 with TRBJ1-5, with 7 bases that match TRBD1. Germline CDR1 and CDR2: MNHEY and SVGAGI. The trim removed 6 bases at V and 2 bases at J, leaving 4 bases unmatched. The CDR3 contains 14 residues. The CDR3 coding sequence is TGTGCCAGCAGGGGGCAGGGGGGCAATCAGCCCCAGCATTTT. Translation gives CASRGQGGNQPQHF.

The chain is built from TRBV15 and TRBJ1-2, with 8 bases lining up with TRBD1. With 1 base clipped from V and 7 bases from J, the junction kept 2 bases outside the gene matches. Germline assignment: CDR1 LNHNV and CDR2 YYDKDF (reference sequence). The CDR3 length is 13 residues. The CDR3 loop reads CATSRATGGGYTF. CDR3 coding DNA: TGTGCCACCAGCAGAGCTACAGGGGGTGGCTACACCTTC.

This chain connects TRBV28 to TRBJ2-5, with 12 bases matching TRBD2. With V trimmed by 6 bases and J by 7 bases, 9 bases remained unmatched. The CDR3 loop spans 15 amino acids. CDR1 is MDHEN and CDR2 is SYDVKM in the germline V gene. CDR3 bases: TGTGCCAGCAGACCACTAGCGGGAGGAGGGGGGACCCAGTACTTC. Residues: CASRPLAGGGGTQYF. Using reference TRBV28 and TRBJ2-5 for the parts outside the CDR3, the full variable domain is DVKVTQSSRYLVKRTGEKVFLECVQDMDHENMFWYRQDPGLGLRLIYFSYDVKMKEKGDIPEGYSVSREKKERFSLILESASTNQTSMYLCASRPLAGGGGTQYFGPGTRLLVL.

V is TRBV7-2 and J is TRBJ2-3, with D perhaps matching TRBD2 (5 bases). V lost 2 bases to trimming and J lost 3 bases, with 15 bases between them. CDR1 and CDR2 from the germline V gene are SGHTA and FQGNSA. The CDR3 consists of 16 residues. The CDR3 DNA sequence: TGTGCCAGCAGCTTATCAGCGGTGGGGTATACAGATACGCAGTATTTT. This codes for CASSLSAVGYTDTQYF.

This chain uses TRBV6-1 with TRBJ1-1; D unclear. This CDR3 region has 12 residues. The V and J ends lost 4 bases and 4 bases respectively, with 7 bases between them. Germline V CDR1 and CDR2: MNHNS, SASEGT. The CDR3 is CASSVEGTEAFF. The CDR3 DNA reads TGTGCCAGCAGTGTCGAAGGCACTGAAGCTTTCTTT.

V is TRBV11-2 and J is TRBJ2-3; D might be TRBD2 (5 bases). V was clipped by 5 bases and J by 2 bases, with 20 bases between them. The CDR3 sequence is 17 residues long. Per the germline V gene, CDR1 is SGHAT and CDR2 is FQNNGV. Written as DNA, the CDR3 is TGTGCCAGCAGCACCGGTTTACGGGGTAGCCCCACAGATACGCAGTATTTT. It is translated as CASSTGLRGSPTDTQYF.

V is TRBV21-1 and J is TRBJ2-1. TRBV21-1 is termed a pseudogene. This CDR3 spans 17 amino acids. In nucleotides, the CDR3 is TGTGCCAGCAGCAAAGGAAAGAGCAGGGACGAGAAGAATGAGCAGTTCTTC. Translated, it gives CASSKGKSRDEKNEQFF.

This sequence joins TRBV5-5 and TRBJ1-1; 7 bases match TRBD1. V was clipped by 4 bases and J by 4 bases; unmatched bases: 13. Germline CDR1 and CDR2: SGHKS and YYEKEE (reference sequence). The CDR3 is made up of 16 amino acids. In nucleotides, the CDR3 is TGTGCCAGCAGCCTCCTTCGGAGGGGGCGCAGCACTGAAGCTTTCTTT. Its protein is CASSLLRRGRSTEAFF.

J is TRBJ2-5 and V is TRBV28; D remains ambiguous. The V gene lost 8 bases and the J gene lost 1 base, with 2 bases spanning the gap. This CDR3 has 10 residues. CDR1 MDHEN and CDR2 SYDVKM come from the germline V gene. The CDR3 here is CASGQETQYF. For the CDR3, the DNA is TGTGCCAGCGGCCAAGAGACCCAGTACTTC.

The genes are TRBV15 and TRBJ2-3; TRBD2 matches at 8 bases. Looked up from germline, CDR1 is LNHNV and CDR2 is YYDKDF (reference sequence). The junction had 2 bases not matched to a gene; V was cut back by 1 base and J by 2 bases. The CDR3 runs to 15 residues. The CDR3 coding sequence is TGTGCCACCAGCAGAGTAGCGGGATACACAGATACGCAGTATTTT. It translates to CATSRVAGYTDTQYF.

This sequence joins TRBV25-1 and TRBJ1-2, with D possibly being TRBD1 (6 bases). Trimming took 1 base from V and 4 from J, leaving 13 bases between them. The CDR3 extends over 15 amino acids. CDR1 is MGHDK, CDR2 SYGVNS, per germline. The CDR3, as DNA: TGTGCCAGCAGTGAATTTACAGGGCATCCCTATGGCTACACCTTC. Amino acids: CASSEFTGHPYGYTF.

This clone was seen more than once but under ten times. This chain links TRBV21-1 with TRBJ2-3. TRBV21-1 is classified as a pseudogene. There are 16 residues in the CDR3. The CDR3 reads CASSKQNQPQTVWQYF. DNA for the CDR3: TGTGCCAGCAGCAAACAGAACCAGCCCCAAACGGTTTGGCAGTATTTT.

The gene calls are TRBV11-3 and TRBJ2-7; D possibly corresponds to TRBD1 (6 bases). Per the germline V gene, CDR1 is SGHNT and CDR2 is YENEEA. Between the trimmed V and J ends, which lost 5 bases and 3 bases, there was a span of 17 bases. This CDR3 region has 15 residues. CDR3 region: CASSPNNGQLYEQYV. The CDR3 region has the DNA TGTGCCAGCAGCCCCAATAATGGACAGCTCTACGAGCAGTACGTC.

V and J are TRBV6-6 and TRBJ1-3; D unresolved. Trimming pared 6 bases from V and 4 bases from J, leaving 19 bases between. The CDR3 extends over 16 amino acids. Per germline, CDR1 MNHNY and CDR2 SVGAGI (reference sequence). CDR3 protein: CASSPTLFFAGNTIYF. In nucleotides, the CDR3 is TGTGCCAGCAGCCCTACACTGTTCTTTGCGGGAAACACCATATATTTT.

V gene TRBV5-1 combines with J gene TRBJ2-1; D is unresolved. The V and J ends lost 4 bases and 8 bases respectively, with 16 bases between them. Germline V gives CDR1 SGHRS, CDR2 YFSETQ. CDR3 length equals 14 residues. CDR3 coding DNA: TGCGCCAGCAGCCTGGGATTTGGCAAGGATGAGCAGTTCTTC. This sequence encodes CASSLGFGKDEQFF.

This chain uses TRBV5-1 with TRBJ2-7, with 13 nucleotides matching TRBD2. Germline CDR1 reads SGHRS; CDR2 reads YFSETQ. V was clipped by 4 bases and J by 7 bases; unmatched bases: 8. This CDR3 has 15 amino acids. The CDR3 DNA sequence: TGCGCCAGCAGCCTTACTAGCGGGAGGGCCGGGGAGCAGTACTTC. Translation: CASSLTSGRAGEQYF.